A single sample gave rise to the 20 T cell receptor beta chains below, sequenced in a study of control samples from healthy donors and cancer patients. Data came from immunoSEQ multiplex PCR; TCRdb stores just in-frame clones and leaves some out. The repertoire holds fewer than 90,000 clones, with about 90% as singletons. The sample comprised PBMCs. The receptors stem from a woman aged 55-69 years with head and neck cancer.

The genes are TRBV30 and TRBJ1-1; D is undetermined. CDR1 and CDR2 from the germline V gene are GTSNPN and SVGIG (reference sequence). The CDR3 extends over 13 amino acids. Trimming left V 2 bases short and J 3 bases short, with 10 bases between. The CDR3 sequence: CAWSNWADTEAFF. CDR3 nucleotides: TGTGCCTGGAGTAACTGGGCCGACACTGAAGCTTTCTTT. The full variable domain, rest sourced from reference TRBV30 and TRBJ1-1, is SQTIHQWPATLVQPVGSPLSLECTVEGTSNPNLYWYRQAAGRGLQLLFYSVGIGQISSEVPQNLSASRPQDRQFILSSKKLLLSDSGFYLCAWSNWADTEAFFGQGTRLTVV.

This clone has just a few counts. This chain joins TRBV10-3 and TRBJ1-3; 7 nucleotides align to TRBD1. The CDR3 has 14 residues. J was trimmed by 1 base and V by 6 bases; bases with no gene match: 3. Germline-derived CDR1 and CDR2 are ENHRY and SYGVKD. The CDR3 is CAIRATGSGNTIYF. The DNA for the CDR3 is TGTGCCATCAGAGCGACAGGGTCTGGAAACACCATATATTTT.

The chain combines TRBV2 with TRBJ1-2, with 7 bases matching TRBD1. The trim removed 6 bases at V and 0 bases at J, leaving 4 bases unmatched. The CDR3 totals 14 residues. Germline CDR1 and CDR2: SNHLY and FYNNEI. The CDR3 nucleotides are TGTGCCAGCAGATTACAGGGGACTAACTATGGCTACACCTTC. Protein product: CASRLQGTNYGYTF.

This chain connects TRBV11-1 to TRBJ2-1; 7 nucleotides match TRBD2. The CDR3 contains 14 residues. Germline trimming cut 5 bases from V and 8 bases from J; bases unmatched to any gene: 9. CDR1 and CDR2 (germline): SGHAT, FQDESV (reference sequence). CDR3 DNA: TGTGCCAGCAGCCGCGGACTAGTTGTCGATGAGCAGTTCTTC. Protein product: CASSRGLVVDEQFF.

The gene calls are TRBV3-1 (or the pseudogene TRBV3-2) and TRBJ1-1; no clear D gene. V lost 1 base and J lost 0, with 9 bases in between. This CDR3 contains 15 residues. The V gene's germline CDR1 is LGHDT and CDR2 YNNKEL (reference sequence). CDR3 residues: CASSQGIGMNTEAFF. The CDR3 DNA follows: TGTGCCAGCAGCCAAGGTATAGGGATGAACACTGAAGCTTTCTTT.

The chain links TRBV3-1 (or the pseudogene TRBV3-2) to TRBJ1-2; D is unclear. V lost 2 bases, J lost 2 bases, and 9 bases lay in between. Germline V gives CDR1 LGHDT, CDR2 YNNKEL (reference sequence). This CDR3 comprises 14 residues. This CDR3 is CASSQTSANYGYTF. The DNA for the CDR3 is TGTGCCAGCAGCCAAACCTCGGCCAACTATGGCTACACCTTC.

The chain carries TRBV11-2 and TRBJ2-2; D perhaps matches TRBD1 (5 bases). CDR3 length: 15 amino acids. V lost 0 bases to trimming and J lost 7 bases, with 12 bases between them. The germline gives CDR1 SGHAT, CDR2 FQNNGV. Written as DNA, the CDR3 is TGTGCCAGCAGCTTAGATCAGGGTTTAGTCGGGGAGCTGTTTTTT. Encoded protein: CASSLDQGLVGELFF.

This clone showed up just once. The chain carries TRBV5-1 and TRBJ2-7; tentatively, D is TRBD2 (6 bases). The CDR3 is 11 amino acids. Germline V lookup: CDR1 SGHRS, CDR2 YFSETQ. Trimming pared 4 bases from V and 6 bases from J, leaving 8 bases between. The CDR3: CASSDGGEQYF. The CDR3 DNA reads TGCGCCAGCAGCGACGGGGGCGAGCAGTACTTC.

The chain couples TRBV10-3 to TRBJ2-3; 8 bases are shared with TRBD1. Germline loops: CDR1 ENHRY, CDR2 SYGVKD. The CDR3 spans 13 residues. V was pared by 7 bases and J by 1 base, with 1 base of the junction left unmatched. For the CDR3, the DNA is TGTGCCATCAAGGGACAGGGCACAGATACGCAGTATTTT. Translation: CAIKGQGTDTQYF.

This chain links TRBV2 with TRBJ2-7; TRBD2 is a possible D gene (6 bases). Trimming left V 6 bases short and J 1 base short, with 10 bases between. Germline V gene sequence: CDR1 SNHLY, CDR2 FYNNEI. CDR3 length: 13 amino acids. CDR3 coding DNA: TGTGCCAGCAGCCAAGGAGGGTCCTACGAGCAGTACTTC. This gives the protein CASSQGGSYEQYF.

The rearrangement joins TRBV19 to TRBJ1-1, with 7 bases aligning to TRBD1. Unmatched junction bases numbered 4, after V lost 6 bases and J lost 6 bases. This CDR3 has 12 amino acids. CDR1 and CDR2 (germline): LNHDA, SQIVND (reference sequence). CDR3 protein: CASRTGISEAFF. The CDR3 DNA follows: TGTGCCAGTAGGACAGGGATTTCTGAAGCTTTCTTT.

V is TRBV5-4 and J is TRBJ2-1; 10 bases match TRBD2. Germline V lookup: CDR1 SGHNT, CDR2 YYREEE (reference sequence). This CDR3 is built from 16 residues. J lost 7 bases, V lost 2 bases, and 9 bases had no gene match. CDR3 sequence: CASSFDLAGDGNEQFF. CDR3 nucleotides: TGTGCCAGCAGCTTTGACCTAGCGGGAGACGGAAATGAGCAGTTCTTC.

For the CDR3, the DNA is TGTGCCAGCAGCTACCGGAGCCAGGTTGGGCAGTACTTC. Its translation: CASSYRSQVGQYF. V gene TRBV7-2 combines with J gene TRBJ2-7; D ambiguous. There are 13 residues in the CDR3. Germline loops: CDR1 SGHTA, CDR2 FQGNSA. Trimming removed 4 bases at V and 9 bases at J, with 16 bases between.

The rearrangement joins TRBV6-5 to TRBJ2-7, with 10 bases fitting TRBD1. With V trimmed by 11 bases and J by 3 bases, 10 bases remained unmatched. This CDR3 comprises 14 residues. CDR1 MNHEY and CDR2 SVGAGI come from the germline V gene. The DNA for the CDR3 is TGTGCCGGGGACAGGGGCCAAGACGGCTACGAGCAGTACTTC. The encoded protein is CAGDRGQDGYEQYF.

This chain links TRBV7-3 with TRBJ2-1; TRBD2 matches 8 bases. The V segment lost 2 bases and the J segment 2 bases; nucleotides outside the gene matches: 2. CDR3 length: 15 amino acids. Germline V CDR1 and CDR2: SGHTA, FQGTGA. The CDR3 bases are TGTGCCAGCAGCTTAGGGCGGGAGGCCTACAATGAGCAGTTCTTC. Residues: CASSLGREAYNEQFF.

The chain recombines TRBV20-1 with TRBJ2-7; 9 bases fit TRBD2. Germline V lookup: CDR1 DFQATT, CDR2 SNEGSKA (reference sequence). This CDR3 is built from 15 residues. V was clipped by 3 bases and J by 1 base; unmatched bases: 7. Here the CDR3 reads CSASGGLAGSYEQYF. DNA for the CDR3: TGCAGTGCTAGTGGGGGGCTAGCGGGATCCTACGAGCAGTACTTC.

The rearrangement uses TRBV6-1 and TRBJ2-6, with 11 positions matching TRBD1. V was clipped by 4 bases and J by 0 bases; unmatched bases: 11. The germline gives CDR1 MNHNS, CDR2 SASEGT. The CDR3 runs 20 residues. Here the CDR3 DNA reads TGTGCCAGCAGTGGAAGAACCGGGACAGGGGGACCCTCTGGGGCCAACGTCCTGACTTTC. Its protein product is CASSGRTGTGGPSGANVLTF.

The V call is TRBV7-6, the J call TRBJ1-1, with 8 nucleotides matching TRBD1. Germline CDR1 and CDR2: SGHVS and FNYEAQ. The CDR3 spans 14 residues. V trimming: 5 bases; J trimming: 1 base; junction bases outside the gene matches: 3. The CDR3 DNA reads TGTGCCAGCAGCCAACAGGGGGGGAACACTGAAGCTTTCTTT. This encodes CASSQQGGNTEAFF. Together with reference TRBV7-6 and TRBJ1-1, the CDR3 gives the full variable domain: GAGVSQSPRYKVTKRGQDVALRCDPISGHVSLYWYRQALGQGPEFLTYFNYEAQQDKSGLPNDRFSAERPEGSISTLTIQRTEQRDSAMYRCASSQQGGNTEAFFGQGTRLTVV.

The chain is built from TRBV7-6 and TRBJ2-5, with TRBD2 as a possible D gene (5 bases). V was cut by 2 bases and J by 4 bases, with 8 bases left in between. Per germline, CDR1 SGHVS and CDR2 FNYEAQ. The CDR3 length is 13 residues. The CDR3 protein is CASSLRGPETQYF. The CDR3 DNA sequence: TGTGCCAGCAGCTTAAGAGGGCCAGAGACCCAGTACTTC.

This clone was observed a handful of times. V is TRBV7-6 and J is TRBJ2-1; 15 nucleotides align to TRBD2. V shed 1 base, J shed 6 bases, and the junction held 13 bases outside the gene matches. The germline V gene encodes CDR1 SGHVS and CDR2 FNYEAQ. The CDR3 totals 20 residues. CDR3 sequence: CASSLDHGLAGGPSGNEQFF. The CDR3 coding sequence is TGTGCCAGCAGCTTAGACCACGGACTAGCGGGAGGGCCGTCCGGCAATGAGCAGTTCTTC.